What follows describes a single T cell receptor beta chain. This record belongs to a study of cytomegalovirus exposure and HLA in healthy donors. With 60 Vbeta and 13 Jbeta primers, the PCR was carried out. Libraries were prepared by immunoSEQ multiplex PCR; TCRdb keeps only in-frame clonotypes and omits some of them. This sample carries around 67,000 clones, roughly 66% of them seen once, and the ten largest clones take around 3.1%. The CDR3 totals 14 residues. Trimming took 0 bases from V and 5 from J, leaving 8 bases between them. The germline V gene encodes CDR1 SGHNT and CDR2 YYREEE (reference sequence).

What was sequenced was PBMCs. The J gene is TRBJ2-2, the V gene TRBV5-4, with D possibly matching TRBD2 (5 bases). This clonotype originated in a woman between 45 and 60 years old in good health and CMV-seronegative. CDR3 sequence (DNA): TGTGCCAGCAGCTTGGGTTCGGGGACCGGGGAGCTGTTTTTT. This codes for CASSLGSGTGELFF. The full variable domain, its missing parts supplied by reference TRBV5-4 and TRBJ2-2, is ETGVTQSPTHLIKTRGQQVTLRCSSQSGHNTVSWYQQALGQGPQFIFQYYREEENGRGNFPPRFSGLQFPNYSSELNVNALELDDSALYLCASSLGSGTGELFFGEGSRLTVL.